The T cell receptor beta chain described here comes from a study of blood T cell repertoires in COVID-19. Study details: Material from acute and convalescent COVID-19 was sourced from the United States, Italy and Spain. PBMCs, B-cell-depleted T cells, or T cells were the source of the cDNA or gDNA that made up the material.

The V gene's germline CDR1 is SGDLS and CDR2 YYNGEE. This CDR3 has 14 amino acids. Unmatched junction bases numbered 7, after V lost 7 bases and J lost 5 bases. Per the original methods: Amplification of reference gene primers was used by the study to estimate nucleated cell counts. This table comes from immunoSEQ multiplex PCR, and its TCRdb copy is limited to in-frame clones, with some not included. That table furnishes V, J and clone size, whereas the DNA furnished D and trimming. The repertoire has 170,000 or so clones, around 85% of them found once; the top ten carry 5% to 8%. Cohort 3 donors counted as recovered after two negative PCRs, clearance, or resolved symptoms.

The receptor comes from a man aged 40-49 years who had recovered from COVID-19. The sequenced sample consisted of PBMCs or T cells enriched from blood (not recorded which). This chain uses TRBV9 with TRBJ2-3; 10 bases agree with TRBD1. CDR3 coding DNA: TGTGCCAGCGGTGACAGGGGGCTTGGAGATACGCAGTATTTT. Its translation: CASGDRGLGDTQYF.